These 5 T cell receptor beta chains were all obtained from the same sample, sequenced in a study of patients and donors after allogeneic stem cell transplantation. From the RT-PCR reads, TCRdb called clonotypes with MiXCR, one entry per CDR3 protein. Counted here are 900,000 to 1,000,000 distinct CDR3 sequences, approximately 19% occurring once; the ten biggest clones make up around 6%. Input material: blood, either unsorted or a sorted T cell fraction (not recorded which). The receptors stem from a human donor who was either an allogeneic HSCT recipient or a stem cell or donor lymphocyte infusion donor (not recorded which). It is not recorded whose cells these are; they may come from a transplant donor.

Many counts were recorded for this clonotype. The chain uses TRBV15 and TRBJ2-1; TRBD2 matches 11 bases. The CDR3 runs to 15 residues. From germline, CDR1 is LNHNV and CDR2 YYDKDF (reference sequence). V lost 0 bases to trimming and J lost 9 bases; unmatched junction nucleotides: 4. The CDR3 loop reads CATSRDSGRAPEQFF. As DNA, the CDR3 is TGTGCCACCAGCAGAGATAGCGGGAGGGCCCCTGAGCAGTTCTTC.

In its sample, this clonotype was seen many times. The chain employs TRBV12-3 or TRBV12-4 and TRBJ2-1; weak D call: TRBD1 (7 bases). Trimming took 7 bases from V and 1 from J, leaving 11 bases between them. CDR3 length equals 14 residues. CDR3 residues: CASTGGQSYNEQFF. In DNA, the CDR3 is TGTGCCAGCACCGGGGGACAGTCCTACAATGAGCAGTTCTTC.

The chain links TRBV20-1 to TRBJ1-1; possible D gene TRBD1, 5 bases. The germline V gene encodes CDR1 DFQATT and CDR2 SNEGSKA (reference sequence). This CDR3 contains 13 residues. With 3 bases removed from V and 6 bases from J, the gap between germline ends came to 14 bases. Here the CDR3 reads CSARFLQGAEAFF. In nucleotides, the CDR3 is TGCAGTGCTAGGTTTCTTCAGGGCGCTGAAGCTTTCTTT.

The V and J genes are TRBV7-6 and TRBJ2-2; D tentatively reads TRBD1 or TRBD2 (5 bases each). V lost 3 bases and J lost 5, with 13 bases in between. The CDR3 is 15 amino acids. CDR1 is SGHVS, CDR2 FNYEAQ, per germline. The CDR3 here is CASSFGERGTGELFF. CDR3 in DNA: TGTGCCAGCAGCTTCGGGGAAAGGGGAACCGGGGAGCTGTTTTTT.

The chain couples TRBV9 to TRBJ2-1; no clear D. Germline-derived CDR1 and CDR2 are SGDLS and YYNGEE. V was shortened by 0 bases and J by 9 bases, with 4 bases between the two germline ends. The CDR3 loop spans 11 amino acids. Written as DNA, the CDR3 is TGTGCCAGCAGCGTAGGACCTGAGCAGTTCTTC. Amino acids: CASSVGPEQFF. The full variable domain, rest sourced from reference TRBV9 and TRBJ2-1, is DSGVTQTPKHLITATGQRVTLRCSPRSGDLSVYWYQQSLDQGLQFLIQYYNGEERAKGNILERFSAQQFPDLHSELNLSSLELGDSALYFCASSVGPEQFFGPGTRLTVL.